This T cell receptor beta chain is drawn from a study of blood T cells in healthy people across ages. On this clonotype itself: Antigen: not known.

PCR was performed a second time for about 7 to 12 cycles using a sample-barcoded 5' primer and a J-beta primer mix. Each cDNA molecule received a tag from a template-switch adaptor that had 12 random nucleotides. Sequencing recovered at least 3 million CDR3-containing paired-end reads from each sample. TCRdb re-derived calls from the 5' RACE reads in MiXCR, one entry per CDR3 protein. This table has about 1,500,000 distinct CDR3 sequences, 28% appearing once. The CDR3 covers 14 residues. Trimming took 0 bases from V and 15 from J; bases not matched to a gene: 7. CDR1 LGHDT and CDR2 YNNKEL come from the germline V gene (reference sequence). Study-level results: There were more naive CD4+ cells and higher diversity in long-lived donors than in aged donors.

V and J are TRBV3-1 and TRBJ2-1, with 11 bases identical to TRBD2. The TCR originated in a woman younger than 45 in good health. Sequencing used blood. In nucleotides, the CDR3 is TGTGCCAGCAGCCAAGATTTAGCGGGAGGGCCAGGGTTCTTC. This sequence encodes CASSQDLAGGPGFF.